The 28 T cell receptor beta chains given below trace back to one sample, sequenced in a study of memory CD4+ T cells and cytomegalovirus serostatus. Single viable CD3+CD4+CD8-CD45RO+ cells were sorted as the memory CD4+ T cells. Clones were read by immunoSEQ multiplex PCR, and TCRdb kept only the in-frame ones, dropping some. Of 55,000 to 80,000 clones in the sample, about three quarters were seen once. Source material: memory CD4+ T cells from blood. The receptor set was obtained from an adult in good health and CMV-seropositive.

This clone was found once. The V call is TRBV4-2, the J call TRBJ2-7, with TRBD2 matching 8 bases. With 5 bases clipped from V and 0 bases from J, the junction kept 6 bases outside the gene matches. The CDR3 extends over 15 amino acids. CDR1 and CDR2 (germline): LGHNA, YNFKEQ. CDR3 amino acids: CASSDYAGGSYEQYF. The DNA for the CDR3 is TGTGCCAGCAGCGATTACGCGGGAGGCTCCTACGAGCAGTACTTC.

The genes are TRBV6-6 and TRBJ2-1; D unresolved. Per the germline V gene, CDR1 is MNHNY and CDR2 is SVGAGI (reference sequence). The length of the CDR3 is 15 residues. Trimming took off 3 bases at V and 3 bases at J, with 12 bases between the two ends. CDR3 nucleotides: TGTGCCAGCAGTTATACGGGCTTAGACTACAATGAGCAGTTCTTC. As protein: CASSYTGLDYNEQFF.

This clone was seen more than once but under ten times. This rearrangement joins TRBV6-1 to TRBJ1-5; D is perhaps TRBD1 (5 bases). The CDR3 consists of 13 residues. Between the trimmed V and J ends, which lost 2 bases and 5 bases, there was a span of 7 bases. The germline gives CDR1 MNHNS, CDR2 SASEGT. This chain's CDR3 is CASSEQGYQPQHF. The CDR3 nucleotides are TGTGCCAGCAGTGAACAGGGATATCAGCCCCAGCATTTT.

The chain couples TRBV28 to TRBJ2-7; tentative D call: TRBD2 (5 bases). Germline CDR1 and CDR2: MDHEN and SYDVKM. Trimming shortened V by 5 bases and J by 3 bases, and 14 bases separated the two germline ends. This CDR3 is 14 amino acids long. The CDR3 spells CASSPPVAGYEQYF. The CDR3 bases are TGTGCCAGCAGTCCCCCAGTGGCGGGCTACGAGCAGTACTTC.

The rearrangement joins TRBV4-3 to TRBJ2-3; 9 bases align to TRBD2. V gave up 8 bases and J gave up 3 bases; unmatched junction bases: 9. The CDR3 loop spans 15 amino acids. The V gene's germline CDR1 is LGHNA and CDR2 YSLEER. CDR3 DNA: TGCGCCAGCGCGCCGTGGACTAGCGAGACAGATACGCAGTATTTT. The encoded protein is CASAPWTSETDTQYF.

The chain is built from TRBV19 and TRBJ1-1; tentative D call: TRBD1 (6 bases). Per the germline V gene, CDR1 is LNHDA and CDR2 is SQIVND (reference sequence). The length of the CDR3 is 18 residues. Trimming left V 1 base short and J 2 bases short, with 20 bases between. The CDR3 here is CASSIGTGLRVYNTEAFF. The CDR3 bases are TGTGCCAGTAGTATAGGTACAGGGCTCCGAGTGTATAACACTGAAGCTTTCTTT.

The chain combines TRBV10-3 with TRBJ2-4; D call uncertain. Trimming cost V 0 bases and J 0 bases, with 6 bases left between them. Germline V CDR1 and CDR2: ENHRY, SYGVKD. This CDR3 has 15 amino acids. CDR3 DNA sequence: TGTGCCATCAGTGAGTCTTGGGCAGCCAAAAACATTCAGTACTTC. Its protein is CAISESWAAKNIQYF.

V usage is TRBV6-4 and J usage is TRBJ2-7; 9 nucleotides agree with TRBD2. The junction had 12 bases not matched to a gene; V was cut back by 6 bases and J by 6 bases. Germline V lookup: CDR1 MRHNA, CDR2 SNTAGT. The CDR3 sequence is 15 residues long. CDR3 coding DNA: TGTGCCAGCAGCGCCGCGGGGGGGCCTGGGTTCGAGCAGTACTTC. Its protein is CASSAAGGPGFEQYF.

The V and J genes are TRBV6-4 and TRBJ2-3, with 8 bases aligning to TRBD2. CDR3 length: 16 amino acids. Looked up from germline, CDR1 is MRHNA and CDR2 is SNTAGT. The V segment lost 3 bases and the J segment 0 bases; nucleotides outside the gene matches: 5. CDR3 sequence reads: CASSERLASSTDTQYF. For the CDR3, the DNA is TGTGCCAGCAGTGAGAGACTAGCGTCTAGCACAGATACGCAGTATTTT.

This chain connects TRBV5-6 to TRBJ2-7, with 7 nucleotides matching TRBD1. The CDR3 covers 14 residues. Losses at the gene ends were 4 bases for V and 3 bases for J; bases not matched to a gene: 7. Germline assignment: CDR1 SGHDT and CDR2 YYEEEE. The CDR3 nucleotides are TGTGCCAGCAGCCCGGGACAGCGATTCTACGAGCAGTACTTC. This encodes CASSPGQRFYEQYF.

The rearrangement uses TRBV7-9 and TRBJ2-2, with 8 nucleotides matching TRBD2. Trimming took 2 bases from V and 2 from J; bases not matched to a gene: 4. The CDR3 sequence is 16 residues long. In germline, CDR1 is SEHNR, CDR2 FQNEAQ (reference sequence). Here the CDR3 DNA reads TGTGCCAGCAGCTTAAAGCGGACTAGCAACACCGGGGAGCTGTTTTTT. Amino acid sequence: CASSLKRTSNTGELFF.

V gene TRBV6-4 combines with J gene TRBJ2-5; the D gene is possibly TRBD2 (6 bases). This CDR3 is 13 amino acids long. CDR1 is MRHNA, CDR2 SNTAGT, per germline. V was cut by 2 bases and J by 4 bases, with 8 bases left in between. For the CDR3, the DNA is TGTGCCAGCAGTGACGCGGGGAGAGAGACCCAGTACTTC. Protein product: CASSDAGRETQYF.

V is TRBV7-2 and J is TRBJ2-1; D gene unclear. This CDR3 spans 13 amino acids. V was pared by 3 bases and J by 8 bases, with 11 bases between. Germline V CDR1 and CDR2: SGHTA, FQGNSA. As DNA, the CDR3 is TGTGCCAGCAGCTTGAAGCCTCGGCATGAGCAGTTCTTC. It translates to CASSLKPRHEQFF.

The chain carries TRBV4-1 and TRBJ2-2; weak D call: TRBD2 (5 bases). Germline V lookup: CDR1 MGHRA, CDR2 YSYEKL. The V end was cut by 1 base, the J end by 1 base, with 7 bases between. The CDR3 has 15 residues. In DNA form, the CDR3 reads TGCGCCAGCAGCCAAGGCCGGGGGAACACCGGGGAGCTGTTTTTT. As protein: CASSQGRGNTGELFF.

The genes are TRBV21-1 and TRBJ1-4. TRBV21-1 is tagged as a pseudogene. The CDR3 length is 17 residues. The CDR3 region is CASTARVMGATNEKLFF. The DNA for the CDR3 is TGTGCCAGCACAGCAAGGGTCATGGGTGCAACTAATGAAAAACTGTTTTTT.

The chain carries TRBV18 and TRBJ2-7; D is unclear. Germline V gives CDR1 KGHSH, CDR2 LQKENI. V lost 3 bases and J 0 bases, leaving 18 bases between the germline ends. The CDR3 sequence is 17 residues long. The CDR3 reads CASSPPGALPSSYEQYF. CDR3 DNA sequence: TGTGCCAGCTCACCGCCGGGCGCTCTGCCCTCCTCCTACGAGCAGTACTTC.

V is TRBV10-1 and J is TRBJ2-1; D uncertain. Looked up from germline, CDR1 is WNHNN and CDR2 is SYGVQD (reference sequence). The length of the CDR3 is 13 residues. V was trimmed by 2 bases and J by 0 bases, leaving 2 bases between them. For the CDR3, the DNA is TGCGCCAGCAGTGAGAGCTCCTACAATGAGCAGTTCTTC. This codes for CASSESSYNEQFF.

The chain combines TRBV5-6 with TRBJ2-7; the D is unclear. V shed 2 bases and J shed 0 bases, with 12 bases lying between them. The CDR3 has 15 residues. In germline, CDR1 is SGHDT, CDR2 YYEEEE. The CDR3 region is CASSFRWWDSYEQYF. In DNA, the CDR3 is TGTGCCAGCAGCTTTAGATGGTGGGACTCCTACGAGCAGTACTTC.

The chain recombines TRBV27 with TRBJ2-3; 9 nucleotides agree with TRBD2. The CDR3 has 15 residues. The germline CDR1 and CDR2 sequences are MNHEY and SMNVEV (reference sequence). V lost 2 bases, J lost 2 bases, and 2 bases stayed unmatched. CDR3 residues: CASSLQRGATDTQYF. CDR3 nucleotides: TGTGCCAGCAGTTTACAGCGGGGGGCCACAGATACGCAGTATTTT.

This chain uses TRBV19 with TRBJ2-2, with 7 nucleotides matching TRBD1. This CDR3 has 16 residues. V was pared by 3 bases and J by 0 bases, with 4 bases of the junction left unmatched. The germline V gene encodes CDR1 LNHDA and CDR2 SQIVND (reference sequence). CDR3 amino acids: CASSMRTGANTGELFF. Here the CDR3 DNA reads TGTGCCAGTAGTATGCGGACAGGAGCGAACACCGGGGAGCTGTTTTTT.

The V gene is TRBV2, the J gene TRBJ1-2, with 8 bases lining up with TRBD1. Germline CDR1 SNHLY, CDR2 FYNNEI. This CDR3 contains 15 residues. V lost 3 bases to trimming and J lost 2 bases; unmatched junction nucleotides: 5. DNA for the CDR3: TGTGCCAGCAGTGAGTTTGCAGGGGGCAACTATGGCTACACCTTC. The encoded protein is CASSEFAGGNYGYTF.

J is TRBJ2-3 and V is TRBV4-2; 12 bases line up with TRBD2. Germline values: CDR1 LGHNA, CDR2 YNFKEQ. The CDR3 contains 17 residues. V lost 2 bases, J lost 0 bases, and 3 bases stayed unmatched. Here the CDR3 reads CASSQTGTSGSTDTQYF. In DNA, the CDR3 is TGTGCCAGCAGCCAAACCGGGACTAGCGGGAGCACAGATACGCAGTATTTT.

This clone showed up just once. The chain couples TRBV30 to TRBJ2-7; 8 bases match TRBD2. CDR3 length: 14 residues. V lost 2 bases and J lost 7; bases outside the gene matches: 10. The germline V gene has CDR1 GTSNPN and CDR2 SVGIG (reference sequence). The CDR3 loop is CAWSLGTRIEEQYF. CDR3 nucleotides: TGTGCCTGGAGTCTGGGGACTAGAATTGAGGAGCAGTACTTC. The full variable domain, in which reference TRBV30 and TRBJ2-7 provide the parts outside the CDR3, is SQTIHQWPATLVQPVGSPLSLECTVEGTSNPNLYWYRQAAGRGLQLLFYSVGIGQISSEVPQNLSASRPQDRQFILSSKKLLLSDSGFYLCAWSLGTRIEEQYFGPGTRLTVT.

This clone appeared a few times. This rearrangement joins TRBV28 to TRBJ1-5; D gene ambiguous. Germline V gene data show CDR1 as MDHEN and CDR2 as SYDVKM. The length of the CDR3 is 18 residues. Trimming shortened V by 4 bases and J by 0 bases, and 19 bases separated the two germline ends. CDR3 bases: TGTGCCAGCAGTTCGGCTCCCCCGGATGGGTATAGCAATCAGCCCCAGCATTTT. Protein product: CASSSAPPDGYSNQPQHF. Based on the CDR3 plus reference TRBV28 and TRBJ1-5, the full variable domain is DVKVTQSSRYLVKRTGEKVFLECVQDMDHENMFWYRQDPGLGLRLIYFSYDVKMKEKGDIPEGYSVSREKKERFSLILESASTNQTSMYLCASSSAPPDGYSNQPQHFGDGTRLSIL.

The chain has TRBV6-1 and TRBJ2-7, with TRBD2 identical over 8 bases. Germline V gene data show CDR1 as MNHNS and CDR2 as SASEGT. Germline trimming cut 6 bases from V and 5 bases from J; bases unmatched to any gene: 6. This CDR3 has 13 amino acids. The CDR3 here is CASRAGGWDEQYF. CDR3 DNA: TGTGCCAGCAGGGCGGGAGGTTGGGACGAGCAGTACTTC.

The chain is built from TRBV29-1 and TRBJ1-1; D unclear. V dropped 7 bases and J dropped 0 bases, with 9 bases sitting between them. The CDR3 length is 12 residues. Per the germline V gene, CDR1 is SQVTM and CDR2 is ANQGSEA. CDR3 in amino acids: CSGKRMNTEAFF. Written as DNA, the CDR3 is TGCAGCGGGAAACGAATGAACACTGAAGCTTTCTTT.

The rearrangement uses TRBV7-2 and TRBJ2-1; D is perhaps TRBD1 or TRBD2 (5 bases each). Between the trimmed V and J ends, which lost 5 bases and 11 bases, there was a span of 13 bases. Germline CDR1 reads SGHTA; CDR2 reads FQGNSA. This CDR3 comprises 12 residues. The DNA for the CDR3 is TGTGCCAGCAGCGAACCGGGACCCAAGCAGTTCTTC. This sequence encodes CASSEPGPKQFF.

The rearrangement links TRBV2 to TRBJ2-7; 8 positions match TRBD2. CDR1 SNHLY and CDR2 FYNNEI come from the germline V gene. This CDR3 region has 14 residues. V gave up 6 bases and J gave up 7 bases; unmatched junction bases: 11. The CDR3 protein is CASRVLTSEGEQYF. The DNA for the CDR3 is TGTGCCAGCAGGGTCCTGACTAGCGAAGGGGAGCAGTACTTC.